The 30 T cell receptor beta chains presented below share a single source sample, sequenced in a study of identical twins. TCRdb fed the 5' RACE reads into MiXCR, producing one record per CDR3 protein. The sample shows hundreds of thousands of distinct CDR3 sequences, roughly 8% of them seen only once. These data were also filed under a second study, of yellow fever vaccine responses in identical twins.

Sequencing was performed on PBMCs. The receptors derive from a woman in her late teens or twenties in good health.

This clonotype was recorded many times. This chain uses TRBV7-9 with TRBJ2-7, with TRBD1 identical over 8 bases. This CDR3 is 15 amino acids long. V was pared by 5 bases and J by 2 bases, with 8 bases of the junction left unmatched. Germline assignment: CDR1 SEHNR and CDR2 FQNEAQ (reference sequence). CDR3 coding DNA: TGTGCCAGCAGCCCCCGGACAGGGAGTACCTACGAGCAGTACTTC. This gives the protein CASSPRTGSTYEQYF.

For this clonotype: A clone one base away is much larger, so this may be a read error. The chain couples TRBV4-2 to TRBJ2-1; the match to TRBD2 covers 7 bases. Germline V CDR1 and CDR2: LGHNA, YNFKEQ. This CDR3 contains 14 residues. The CDR3 DNA is TGTGCCAGCAGCCGCGGGAGTTCCTACAGTGAGCAGTTCTTC. It translates to CASSRGSSYSEQFF.

This clonotype was counted between two and nine times. This rearrangement joins TRBV7-2 to TRBJ1-3; no clear D gene. This CDR3 region has 15 residues. Germline CDR1 reads SGHTA; CDR2 reads FQGNSA. V was pared by 5 bases and J by 4 bases, with 15 bases between. For the CDR3, the DNA is TGTGCCAGCAGCCTTATCTCCCTCGCAGGAAACACCATATATTTT. This sequence encodes CASSLISLAGNTIYF.

This chain joins TRBV7-9 and TRBJ1-2, with 8 nucleotides matching TRBD1. After removal of 3 bases from V and 4 bases from J, the junction contained 7 bases not matched to a gene. Germline CDR1 and CDR2: SEHNR and FQNEAQ (reference sequence). This CDR3 comprises 15 residues. The CDR3 spells CASSLTRTGTYGYTF. The CDR3 DNA follows: TGTGCCAGCAGCTTGACCCGGACAGGGACCTATGGCTACACCTTC.

This clonotype was recorded only once. The rearrangement uses TRBV30 and TRBJ1-1, with 8 bases lining up with TRBD1. The germline V gene encodes CDR1 GTSNPN and CDR2 SVGIG (reference sequence). The length of the CDR3 is 16 residues. V dropped 2 bases and J dropped 2; count of bases not matched to a gene: 10. The CDR3 is CAWSRTGRGQNTEAFF. For the CDR3, the DNA is TGTGCCTGGAGTCGGACAGGGAGAGGGCAAAACACTGAAGCTTTCTTT.

J is TRBJ2-1 and V is TRBV5-1; 14 bases align to TRBD2. The CDR3 runs 18 residues. From germline, CDR1 is SGHRS and CDR2 YFSETQ. Trimming at V came to 2 bases and at J to 6 bases, leaving 10 bases not matched to a gene. For the CDR3, the DNA is TGCGCCAGCAGCTTACAACCGACTAGCGGGAGGGCACGCAATGAGCAGTTCTTC. Protein product: CASSLQPTSGRARNEQFF.

This clonotype was counted only a few times. J is TRBJ2-3 and V is TRBV4-2; 14 nucleotides match TRBD2. CDR1 and CDR2 from the germline V gene are LGHNA and YNFKEQ. Losses at the gene ends were 4 bases for V and 4 bases for J; bases not matched to a gene: 4. The CDR3 has 16 amino acids. CDR3 sequence: CASSPGTSGGSDTQYF. DNA for the CDR3: TGTGCCAGCAGCCCCGGGACTAGCGGGGGTTCAGATACGCAGTATTTT.

This clonotype was seen at least ten times. This sequence joins TRBV5-1 and TRBJ2-1, with no clear D. The CDR3 consists of 15 residues. Germline-derived CDR1 and CDR2 are SGHRS and YFSETQ. V was pared by 1 base and J by 6 bases, with 14 bases between. CDR3 amino acids: CASSLRAQGPNEQFF. CDR3 DNA sequence: TGCGCCAGCAGCTTGCGGGCTCAAGGACCCAATGAGCAGTTCTTC.

The chain recombines TRBV20-1 with TRBJ2-2; 12 nucleotides align to TRBD2. The V segment lost 0 bases and the J segment 2 bases; nucleotides outside the gene matches: 7. Germline V lookup: CDR1 DFQATT, CDR2 SNEGSKA (reference sequence). The CDR3 length is 18 residues. Written as DNA, the CDR3 is TGCAGTGCTAGAGATCCGACTAGCGGGGGAGTCAACACCGGGGAGCTGTTTTTT. It codes for CSARDPTSGGVNTGELFF.

V usage is TRBV6-2 or TRBV6-3 and J usage is TRBJ2-1; 9 positions match TRBD2. The germline V gene has CDR1 MNHEY and CDR2 SVGEGT. The CDR3 consists of 17 residues. The trim removed 2 bases at V and 8 bases at J, leaving 13 bases unmatched. Written as DNA, the CDR3 is TGTGCCAGCAGTTACCCGCTAGCGGGAAATCGGTGGGATGAGCAGTTCTTC. It yields the protein CASSYPLAGNRWDEQFF.

This clonotype was found a few times. The chain links TRBV7-2 to TRBJ2-5, with TRBD2 matching 7 bases. The ends lost 1 base at V and 5 bases at J; junction bases unmatched: 7. This CDR3 is 15 amino acids long. Per the germline V gene, CDR1 is SGHTA and CDR2 is FQGNSA. In DNA form, the CDR3 reads TGTGCCAGCAGCTTAGGAGCGGGGACGAGGGAGACCCAGTACTTC. Protein: CASSLGAGTRETQYF.

V gene TRBV20-1 combines with J gene TRBJ2-3, with 14 bases that match TRBD2. This CDR3 region has 15 residues. The germline V gene encodes CDR1 DFQATT and CDR2 SNEGSKA (reference sequence). V lost 0 bases, J lost 4 bases, and 0 bases stayed unmatched. The CDR3 reads CSARETSGRADTQYF. In DNA, the CDR3 is TGCAGTGCTAGAGAGACTAGCGGGAGGGCAGATACGCAGTATTTT.

Only a few counts were recorded for this clonotype. The J gene is TRBJ2-7, the V gene TRBV5-1, with TRBD1 matching 9 bases. The junction had 5 bases not matched to a gene; V was cut back by 4 bases and J by 3 bases. The germline V gene encodes CDR1 SGHRS and CDR2 YFSETQ. CDR3 length equals 14 residues. This CDR3 is CASSNGQGSYEQYF. The CDR3 nucleotides are TGCGCCAGCAGCAATGGACAGGGGAGCTACGAGCAGTACTTC.

The chain couples TRBV28 to TRBJ1-1; TRBD1 matches at 8 bases. The CDR3 consists of 13 residues. The trim removed 6 bases at V and 6 bases at J, leaving 6 bases unmatched. The germline V gene encodes CDR1 MDHEN and CDR2 SYDVKM. Written as DNA, the CDR3 is TGTGCCAGCAGCAGGACAGGGAGCGCTGAAGCTTTCTTT. It encodes CASSRTGSAEAFF. The whole variable domain, remainder taken from reference TRBV28 and TRBJ1-1, is DVKVTQSSRYLVKRTGEKVFLECVQDMDHENMFWYRQDPGLGLRLIYFSYDVKMKEKGDIPEGYSVSREKKERFSLILESASTNQTSMYLCASSRTGSAEAFFGQGTRLTVV.

Many counts were recorded for this clonotype. The J gene is TRBJ2-1, the V gene TRBV6-1, with 10 bases lining up with TRBD2. The V gene end was trimmed by 6 bases and the J gene end by 2 bases; junction bases not matched to a gene: 4. Germline-derived CDR1 and CDR2 are MNHNS and SASEGT. The CDR3 sequence is 15 residues long. This chain's CDR3 is CASRPGLATYNEQFF. The CDR3 DNA reads as TGTGCCAGCAGGCCGGGACTAGCGACCTACAATGAGCAGTTCTTC.

This clonotype showed up just a few times. The J gene is TRBJ2-1, the V gene TRBV12-3 or TRBV12-4; D perhaps matches TRBD2 (5 bases). V lost 6 bases to trimming and J lost 10 bases, with 10 bases between them. The CDR3 is made up of 11 amino acids. Written as DNA, the CDR3 is TGTGCCAGCAGCCCCGGGGAAGAGCAGTTCTTC. Amino acid sequence: CASSPGEEQFF.

This clonotype was seen a few times. This sequence joins TRBV7-3 and TRBJ1-1; D unclear. CDR3 length: 13 residues. Germline CDR1 and CDR2: SGHTA and FQGTGA. The germline V and J ends were trimmed by 2 bases and 2 bases, with 6 bases remaining between them. The DNA for the CDR3 is TGTGCCAGCAGCTTACAAACTAACACTGAAGCTTTCTTT. Translation: CASSLQTNTEAFF.

This clonotype turned up a few times. V is TRBV3-1 and J is TRBJ1-5; D might be TRBD1 (5 bases). The CDR3 spans 13 residues. Between the trimmed V and J ends, which lost 5 bases and 5 bases, there was a span of 10 bases. The germline gives CDR1 LGHDT, CDR2 YNNKEL (reference sequence). The CDR3 loop reads CASSLKQDQPQHF. In nucleotides, the CDR3 is TGTGCCAGCAGCTTAAAACAGGATCAGCCCCAGCATTTT.

The gene calls are TRBV7-2 and TRBJ2-1; 11 nucleotides match TRBD2. CDR1 SGHTA and CDR2 FQGNSA come from the germline V gene. The length of the CDR3 is 16 residues. With V trimmed by 4 bases and J by 7 bases, 9 bases remained unmatched. The CDR3 nucleotides read TGTGCCAGCAGCTCCGAGCTAGCGGGGGGTAGTAATGAGCAGTTCTTC. This gives the protein CASSSELAGGSNEQFF.

This clonotype has only a few counts. The chain recombines TRBV11-2 with TRBJ2-7, with TRBD1 matching 7 bases. The CDR3 consists of 14 residues. CDR1 is SGHAT, CDR2 FQNNGV, per germline. J gave up 2 bases and V 6 bases, and 7 bases lay outside the gene matches. In DNA form, the CDR3 reads TGTGCCAGCAGGCAAACAGGGGCTGCCTACGAGCAGTACTTC. Its protein product is CASRQTGAAYEQYF.

The rearrangement uses TRBV6-2 or TRBV6-3 and TRBJ2-1; D perhaps matches TRBD2 (6 bases). Germline V gene data show CDR1 as MNHEY and CDR2 as SVGEGT. Trimming cost V 2 bases and J 3 bases, with 14 bases left between them. The CDR3 loop spans 16 amino acids. CDR3 coding DNA: TGTGCCAGCAGTTACGACCGCGGGACTTTCTACAATGAGCAGTTCTTC. Translation: CASSYDRGTFYNEQFF.

The gene calls are TRBV28 and TRBJ2-2; 11 bases match TRBD1. Germline V CDR1 and CDR2: MDHEN, SYDVKM. This CDR3 is 15 amino acids long. V was clipped by 8 bases and J by 7 bases; unmatched bases: 9. The CDR3 loop reads CASWLGTGGVGELFF. Written as DNA, the CDR3 is TGTGCCAGCTGGCTTGGGACAGGGGGAGTCGGGGAGCTGTTTTTT.

This clonotype was picked up a small number of times. The V gene is TRBV6-6, the J gene TRBJ2-4; 7 nucleotides align to TRBD2. CDR1 and CDR2 from the germline V gene are MNHNY and SVGAGI (reference sequence). The CDR3 has 13 amino acids. J gave up 3 bases and V 5 bases, and 1 base lay outside the gene matches. The CDR3 sequence: CASSPGGKNIQYF. CDR3 DNA: TGTGCCAGCAGTCCGGGGGGCAAAAACATTCAGTACTTC.

This clonotype was picked up a small number of times. The chain links TRBV3-1 to TRBJ2-7; 10 nucleotides agree with TRBD2. Germline assignment: CDR1 LGHDT and CDR2 YNNKEL (reference sequence). The CDR3 spans 15 residues. V dropped 4 bases and J dropped 2; count of bases not matched to a gene: 5. The CDR3: CASSPGSGRAYEQYF. The DNA for the CDR3 is TGTGCCAGCAGCCCGGGGAGCGGGAGGGCCTACGAGCAGTACTTC.

This clonotype has a handful of counts. The genes are TRBV27 and TRBJ2-7, with D unclear. This CDR3 contains 14 residues. V lost 2 bases and J lost 2, with 10 bases in between. Germline V CDR1 and CDR2: MNHEY, SMNVEV (reference sequence). Here the CDR3 DNA reads TGTGCCAGCAGTTTAATTGCAATGGCCTACGAGCAGTACTTC. Encoded protein: CASSLIAMAYEQYF.

The rearrangement joins TRBV2 to TRBJ2-7; TRBD2 aligns across 15 bases. CDR1 and CDR2 from the germline V gene are SNHLY and FYNNEI. V lost 5 bases, J lost 3 bases, and 14 bases stayed unmatched. This CDR3 has 19 amino acids. The CDR3 nucleotides read TGTGCCAGCAGTTACTGGTCCGGGACTAGCGGGAGGTTTCTCTACGAGCAGTACTTC. Protein sequence: CASSYWSGTSGRFLYEQYF. Full variable domain (outside the CDR3, taken from reference TRBV2 and TRBJ2-7): EPEVTQTPSHQVTQMGQEVILRCVPISNHLYFYWYRQILGQKVEFLVSFYNNEISEKSEIFDDQFSVERPDGSNFTLKIRSTKLEDSAMYFCASSYWSGTSGRFLYEQYFGPGTRLTVT.

This clonotype has at least ten counts. The chain links TRBV7-9 to TRBJ2-3; 9 nucleotides agree with TRBD2. Germline trimming cut 3 bases from V and 0 bases from J; bases unmatched to any gene: 7. CDR3 length: 17 amino acids. CDR1 and CDR2 (germline): SEHNR, FQNEAQ (reference sequence). As DNA, the CDR3 is TGTGCCAGCAGCTTTTCTAGCGGGGCGACTAGCACAGATACGCAGTATTTT. It is translated as CASSFSSGATSTDTQYF.

In its sample, this clonotype was seen a few times. The chain uses TRBV6-4 and TRBJ2-2, with TRBD2 identical over 9 bases. The germline gives CDR1 MRHNA, CDR2 SNTAGT. J was trimmed by 1 base and V by 6 bases; bases with no gene match: 6. This CDR3 is built from 16 residues. This chain's CDR3 is CASRPLAGLNTGELFF. In DNA, the CDR3 is TGTGCCAGCAGACCGCTAGCGGGGCTGAACACCGGGGAGCTGTTTTTT.

In its sample, this clonotype was seen many times. This chain joins TRBV12-3 or TRBV12-4 and TRBJ2-2; 9 bases match TRBD2. The CDR3 is 16 amino acids. Unmatched junction bases numbered 2, after V lost 3 bases and J lost 0 bases. In DNA form, the CDR3 reads TGTGCCAGCAGTTTTCGCGGGGGGGCGAACACCGGGGAGCTGTTTTTT. Its protein product is CASSFRGGANTGELFF.

This clonotype was counted many times. The rearrangement links TRBV29-1 to TRBJ2-7; 8 positions agree with TRBD1. The V gene's germline CDR1 is SQVTM and CDR2 ANQGSEA. J was trimmed by 7 bases and V by 4 bases; bases with no gene match: 6. The CDR3 has 12 residues. In DNA, the CDR3 is TGCAGCGTTGTCCAGGGGGCAGAAGAGCAGTACTTC. As protein: CSVVQGAEEQYF.